This record looks at one TCR beta chain sequence and its context. This sample is drawn from a study of T cell changes during pregnancy in multiple sclerosis. The data were produced by immunoSEQ multiplex PCR, yet TCRdb's version contains in-frame clones alone and is incomplete. The sample carries fewer than 20,000 clones, more than 75% recorded once. This CDR3 has 13 amino acids. J was trimmed by 5 bases and V by 11 bases; bases with no gene match: 10. Germline V lookup: CDR1 WSHSY, CDR2 SAAADI. The origin of this receptor is a female donor with multiple sclerosis, enrolled in a pregnancy study. The chain joins TRBV10-2 to TRBJ2-5; TRBD2 agrees at 8 bases. The material sequenced was CD8+ T cells from peripheral blood mononuclear cells, taken after pregnancy. CDR3 sequence reads: CAHPGGAEETQYF. Here the CDR3 DNA reads TGCGCCCACCCGGGGGGGGCAGAGGAGACCCAGTACTTC.